What follows are 29 T cell receptor beta chains derived from one specimen sequenced in a study of shared clonotypes between healthy human individuals. Naive CD8 cells comprised CD45RO-negative, CCR7-positively selected cells, excluding terminally differentiated effector memory CD45RA+ cells. TCRdb keeps only in-frame clones here, not all; method: immunoSEQ multiplex PCR. The sample lists 800,000 or so clones; 96% were seen once. The specimen was naive CD8+ T cells sorted from blood. These receptors all stem from a man between 25 and 39 years old in good health.

The chain employs TRBV7-2 and TRBJ2-7; 10 positions match TRBD2. Trimming took 5 bases from V and 5 from J; bases not matched to a gene: 9. CDR1 and CDR2 from the germline V gene are SGHTA and FQGNSA. This CDR3 region has 15 residues. The CDR3, as DNA: TGTGCCAGCAGCCCGTACCTAGCGGGAGATGACGAGCAGTACTTC. Protein product: CASSPYLAGDDEQYF. Full variable domain (outside the CDR3, taken from reference TRBV7-2 and TRBJ2-7): GAGVSQSPSNKVTEKGKDVELRCDPISGHTALYWYRQSLGQGLEFLIYFQGNSAPDKSGLPSDRFSAERTGGSVSTLTIQRTQQEDSAVYLCASSPYLAGDDEQYFGPGTRLTVT.

The chain is built from TRBV7-9 and TRBJ2-3, with 7 bases that match TRBD2. Trimming cost V 6 bases and J 5 bases; bases outside gene matches: 8. This CDR3 has 14 amino acids. Germline lookup yields CDR1 SEHNR and CDR2 FQNEAQ (reference sequence). The CDR3 coding sequence is TGTGCCAGCAGTTCTCGGACTAGATTAGATACGCAGTATTTT. This translates into CASSSRTRLDTQYF.

This clone came up once. The J gene is TRBJ2-7, the V gene TRBV9; D gene ambiguous. CDR1 is SGDLS, CDR2 YYNGEE, per germline. The V gene lost 4 bases and the J gene lost 7 bases, with 9 bases spanning the gap. The CDR3 sequence is 11 residues long. This chain's CDR3 is CASSRGLEQYF. In nucleotides, the CDR3 is TGTGCCAGCAGCCGTGGGTTAGAGCAGTACTTC.

The rearrangement links TRBV5-1 to TRBJ2-5; D possibly corresponds to TRBD1 (6 bases). V lost 6 bases, J lost 5 bases, and 14 bases lay in between. The CDR3 is 13 amino acids. Germline V lookup: CDR1 SGHRS, CDR2 YFSETQ. For the CDR3, the DNA is TGCGCCAGCATAGGGGGAAGCAAGGAGACCCAGTACTTC. This codes for CASIGGSKETQYF. Full variable domain (remainder filled in from reference TRBV5-1 and TRBJ2-5): KAGVTQTPRYLIKTRGQQVTLSCSPISGHRSVSWYQQTPGQGLQFLFEYFSETQRNKGNFPGRFSGRQFSNSRSEMNVSTLELGDSALYLCASIGGSKETQYFGPGTRLLVL.

V and J are TRBV19 and TRBJ2-3; perhaps TRBD2 as D (5 bases). The length of the CDR3 is 15 residues. Germline loops: CDR1 LNHDA, CDR2 SQIVND (reference sequence). V was clipped by 6 bases and J by 8 bases, with 21 bases between them. CDR3 in DNA: TGTGCCAGTAGGCTCCGGGAAAGAGGGTCGAGTACGCAGTATTTT. Amino acid sequence: CASRLRERGSSTQYF. Full variable domain (missing parts from reference TRBV19 and TRBJ2-3): DGGITQSPKYLFRKEGQNVTLSCEQNLNHDAMYWYRQDPGQGLRLIYYSQIVNDFQKGDIAEGYSVSREKKESFPLTVTSAQKNPTAFYLCASRLRERGSSTQYFGPGTRLTVL.

This chain connects TRBV6-1 to TRBJ1-5; D remains ambiguous. The germline V and J ends were trimmed by 2 bases and 0 bases, with 14 bases remaining between them. This CDR3 spans 17 amino acids. Germline V gene sequence: CDR1 MNHNS, CDR2 SASEGT. The CDR3, as DNA: TGTGCCAGCAGTGAATGGGGTTACGAACTTAGCAATCAGCCCCAGCATTTT. It yields the protein CASSEWGYELSNQPQHF.

CDR3 in DNA: TGTGCCAGCAGCGTAGAACGGTACAATGAGCAGTTCTTC. Translated: CASSVERYNEQFF. V and J are TRBV9 and TRBJ2-1; D is uncertain. The CDR3 contains 13 residues. Per germline, CDR1 SGDLS and CDR2 YYNGEE. Trimming took off 0 bases at V and 4 bases at J, with 5 bases between the two ends.

The chain joins TRBV28 to TRBJ2-1, with 8 bases identical to TRBD2. Germline CDR1 is MDHEN and CDR2 is SYDVKM. CDR3 size: 16 residues. V lost 4 bases, J lost 2 bases, and 7 bases stayed unmatched. CDR3 coding DNA: TGTGCCAGCAGTTCTGCGGGGGGCGGAGCCTACAATGAGCAGTTCTTC. This codes for CASSSAGGGAYNEQFF.

The chain recombines TRBV7-3 with TRBJ2-5; TRBD2 matches 9 bases. CDR3 length: 16 amino acids. Looked up from germline, CDR1 is SGHTA and CDR2 is FQGTGA. With 1 base clipped from V and 1 base from J, the junction kept 4 bases outside the gene matches. CDR3 sequence (DNA): TGTGCCAGCAGCTTAAGTGGGACTAGCCTCCAAGAGACCCAGTACTTC. Translated: CASSLSGTSLQETQYF.

This chain joins TRBV4-1 and TRBJ1-5; 9 bases map to TRBD1. In germline, CDR1 is MGHRA, CDR2 YSYEKL. The trim removed 3 bases at V and 2 bases at J, leaving 2 bases unmatched. The CDR3 spans 15 residues. DNA of the CDR3: TGCGCCAGCAGCCATAGACAGGGGGGCAATCAGCCCCAGCATTTT. It encodes CASSHRQGGNQPQHF.

Here the CDR3 reads CASSKRKDLSSYNEQFF. The CDR3 nucleotides are TGTGCCAGCAGCAAAAGGAAGGATCTTAGCTCCTACAATGAGCAGTTCTTC. V usage is TRBV21-1 and J usage is TRBJ2-1. TRBV21-1 is a pseudogene. The CDR3 contains 17 residues.

The V and J genes are TRBV7-9 and TRBJ2-1, with 11 bases lining up with TRBD2. CDR3 size: 17 residues. Germline assignment: CDR1 SEHNR and CDR2 FQNEAQ (reference sequence). Trimming removed 4 bases from V and 1 base from J; junction bases left unmatched: 6. The CDR3 spells CASSSPTSGTSYNEQFF. In DNA, the CDR3 is TGTGCCAGCAGCTCCCCGACTAGCGGGACGTCCTACAATGAGCAGTTCTTC.

J is TRBJ1-4 and V is TRBV7-2, with D possibly being TRBD1 (6 bases). Trimming removed 5 bases from V and 4 bases from J, with 14 bases in between. Germline V CDR1 and CDR2: SGHTA, FQGNSA. This CDR3 has 15 amino acids. CDR3 sequence (DNA): TGTGCCAGCAGCGAAACGACAGGACTTAATGAAAAACTGTTTTTT. It codes for CASSETTGLNEKLFF. The variable domain in full, completed from reference TRBV7-2 and TRBJ1-4, reads GAGVSQSPSNKVTEKGKDVELRCDPISGHTALYWYRQSLGQGLEFLIYFQGNSAPDKSGLPSDRFSAERTGGSVSTLTIQRTQQEDSAVYLCASSETTGLNEKLFFGSGTQLSVL.

V is TRBV7-9 and J is TRBJ2-7; possibly TRBD1 or TRBD2 for D (5 bases each). CDR1 and CDR2 from the germline V gene are SEHNR and FQNEAQ (reference sequence). The CDR3 spans 15 residues. V lost 1 base and J lost 2, with 12 bases in between. The CDR3 here is CASSLVSRGPYEQYF. CDR3 nucleotides: TGTGCCAGCAGCTTAGTCTCCCGGGGCCCCTACGAGCAGTACTTC.

The gene calls are TRBV27 and TRBJ1-5; no firm D call. This CDR3 is 15 amino acids long. Germline CDR1 is MNHEY and CDR2 is SMNVEV (reference sequence). Trimming left V 5 bases short and J 1 base short, with 12 bases between. CDR3 protein: CASSGWGGSNQPQHF. DNA of the CDR3: TGTGCCAGCAGTGGTTGGGGTGGAAGCAATCAGCCCCAGCATTTT.

The V and J genes are TRBV13 and TRBJ2-1; TRBD2 matches at 14 bases. Germline CDR1 is PRHDT and CDR2 is FYEKMQ (reference sequence). The CDR3 extends over 16 amino acids. The J segment lost 4 bases and the V segment lost 4 bases, leaving 3 bases of the junction unmatched. The CDR3 sequence: CASSSGTSGSYNEQFF. The CDR3 DNA follows: TGTGCCAGCAGCTCCGGGACTAGCGGGAGTTACAATGAGCAGTTCTTC.

As concerns this clone: The sample holds other DNA sequences that translate to the same CDR3. The chain uses TRBV27 and TRBJ2-1; D is unclear. Germline V gene lookup returns CDR1 MNHEY and CDR2 SMNVEV (reference sequence). Trimming took 2 bases from V and 2 from J, leaving 7 bases between them. The CDR3 extends over 14 amino acids. The CDR3 DNA reads TGTGCCAGCAGTTTACTGGGGACCTACAATGAGCAGTTCTTC. Protein sequence: CASSLLGTYNEQFF.

The J gene is TRBJ2-7, the V gene TRBV6-1, with 8 bases aligning to TRBD1. V shed 2 bases, J shed 6 bases, and the junction held 6 bases outside the gene matches. Per the germline V gene, CDR1 is MNHNS and CDR2 is SASEGT. The CDR3 loop spans 14 amino acids. In nucleotides, the CDR3 is TGTGCCAGCAGTGAAAGGACAGGGAGGATCGAGCAGTACTTC. Its translation: CASSERTGRIEQYF.

The J gene is TRBJ2-3, the V gene TRBV7-9; 7 bases map to TRBD1. CDR3 length equals 18 residues. Germline assignment: CDR1 SEHNR and CDR2 FQNEAQ (reference sequence). With 5 bases clipped from V and 4 bases from J, the junction kept 18 bases outside the gene matches. CDR3 coding DNA: TGTGCCAGCAGCCCCCGAACCCGTACAGGGGCGAGGGCAGATACGCAGTATTTT. Amino acids: CASSPRTRTGARADTQYF.

The rearrangement joins TRBV2 to TRBJ2-5; 10 bases match TRBD2. The CDR3 has 10 residues. V dropped 7 bases and J dropped 13; count of bases not matched to a gene: 3. CDR1 and CDR2 from the germline V gene are SNHLY and FYNNEI. This chain's CDR3 is CASIGLAAYF. Here the CDR3 DNA reads TGTGCCAGCATCGGACTAGCGGCGTACTTC. The entire variable domain, with the rest obtained from reference TRBV2 and TRBJ2-5, is as follows: EPEVTQTPSHQVTQMGQEVILRCVPISNHLYFYWYRQILGQKVEFLVSFYNNEISEKSEIFDDQFSVERPDGSNFTLKIRSTKLEDSAMYFCASIGLAAYFGPGTRLLVL.

This chain links TRBV30 with TRBJ2-7, with D hard to call. V shed 3 bases and J shed 0 bases, with 9 bases lying between them. This CDR3 has 13 amino acids. The germline CDR1 and CDR2 sequences are GTSNPN and SVGIG (reference sequence). For the CDR3, the DNA is TGTGCCTGGAGGGGCGGAAACTCCTACGAGCAGTACTTC. It translates to CAWRGGNSYEQYF.

This clone came up once. This chain uses TRBV7-9 with TRBJ2-5; 7 bases are shared with TRBD1. The V gene end was trimmed by 5 bases and the J gene end by 1 base; junction bases not matched to a gene: 4. This CDR3 contains 14 residues. Germline V lookup: CDR1 SEHNR, CDR2 FQNEAQ (reference sequence). DNA of the CDR3: TGTGCCAGCAGCCGAGGACAGGCCCAAGAGACCCAGTACTTC. It is translated as CASSRGQAQETQYF.

This chain connects TRBV6-1 to TRBJ2-7, with D possibly being TRBD2 (6 bases). Germline values: CDR1 MNHNS, CDR2 SASEGT. This CDR3 comprises 16 residues. Trimming shortened V by 0 bases and J by 6 bases, and 18 bases separated the two germline ends. The CDR3 region has the DNA TGTGCCAGCAGTGAAGCTTGGGGGGAGAGCAGGCTCGAGCAGTACTTC. This codes for CASSEAWGESRLEQYF.

This chain connects TRBV27 to TRBJ1-1; D is ambiguous. The CDR3 spans 14 residues. Trimming stripped 4 bases from V and 0 bases from J, with 9 bases between. Per the germline V gene, CDR1 is MNHEY and CDR2 is SMNVEV (reference sequence). The CDR3 sequence is CASSSGMLNTEAFF. In nucleotides, the CDR3 is TGTGCCAGCAGTTCCGGGATGTTGAACACTGAAGCTTTCTTT.

Written as DNA, the CDR3 is TGTGCCAGCAGTAGTCCACCGACCTCCGGCTACGAGCAGTACTTC. Residues: CASSSPPTSGYEQYF. The rearrangement joins TRBV28 to TRBJ2-7; no clear D. The germline V gene encodes CDR1 MDHEN and CDR2 SYDVKM. V lost 5 bases and J lost 3, with 17 bases in between. This CDR3 has 15 residues.

The CDR3 sequence: CASSPGQGYRNNQPQHF. The CDR3 DNA reads TGTGCCAGCAGCCCCGGACAGGGGTATCGCAACAATCAGCCCCAGCATTTT. V and J are TRBV28 and TRBJ1-5; 9 nucleotides match TRBD1. This CDR3 spans 17 amino acids. Germline CDR1 is MDHEN and CDR2 is SYDVKM. V shed 6 bases, J shed 3 bases, and the junction held 12 bases outside the gene matches.

The genes are TRBV5-1 and TRBJ2-1; unclear D gene. The V gene lost 0 bases and the J gene lost 4 bases, with 20 bases spanning the gap. This CDR3 spans 18 amino acids. CDR1 and CDR2 (germline): SGHRS, YFSETQ. CDR3 sequence: CASSLVPGEEVLYNEQFF. For the CDR3, the DNA is TGCGCCAGCAGCTTGGTCCCTGGGGAAGAAGTTCTGTACAATGAGCAGTTCTTC.

This clone is a singleton in its sample. The rearrangement joins TRBV11-2 to TRBJ1-1, with TRBD1 matching over 10 bases. Germline CDR1 SGHAT, CDR2 FQNNGV. V dropped 1 base and J dropped 11; count of bases not matched to a gene: 7. The CDR3 totals 14 residues. The CDR3 is CASSLGDGQGVAFF. The CDR3 DNA is TGTGCCAGCAGCTTAGGGGACGGACAGGGGGTGGCTTTCTTT.

The J gene is TRBJ2-2, the V gene TRBV30; D unresolved. The CDR3 contains 13 residues. The V end lost 0 bases, the J end lost 1 base, and 3 bases lay between the germline ends. Germline CDR1 is GTSNPN and CDR2 is SVGIG (reference sequence). The CDR3 sequence is CAWSVGNTGELFF. CDR3 nucleotides: TGTGCCTGGAGTGTAGGGAACACCGGGGAGCTGTTTTTT.